This T cell receptor (beta chain) was recovered during a study of T cell repertoires in cytomegalovirus infection. TCRdb processed the reads anew with MiXCR; each CDR3 protein has one entry. The data show tens of thousands of distinct CDR3 sequences, around 20% seen once. CDR3 length: 15 residues. Germline values: CDR1 MNHNS, CDR2 SASEGT. V lost 3 bases to trimming and J lost 3 bases; unmatched junction nucleotides: 4. On this clonotype itself: The antigen is undetermined.

The source was CD8+ T cells from cultured PBMCs, collected from culture after CMV antigen stimulation. V is TRBV6-1 and J is TRBJ2-1, with 8 bases that match TRBD1. This sequence originates from a human donor in good health (CMV status not recorded). Some clones in this sample may be carry-over from other donors' samples. The CDR3 is CASSDPGGRYNEQFF. The CDR3 region has the DNA TGTGCCAGCAGTGACCCAGGGGGCCGCTACAATGAGCAGTTCTTC.